This TCR beta chain was recovered during a study of blood T cell repertoires in COVID-19. Study background: Acute and convalescent COVID-19 samples came from the United States, Italy and Spain. PBMCs, B-cell-depleted T cells, or T cells provided the cDNA or gDNA that made up the material.

Germline CDR1 reads SGHDT; CDR2 reads YYEEEE. The J segment lost 3 bases and the V segment lost 4 bases, leaving 6 bases of the junction unmatched. This CDR3 is 16 amino acids long. In the original analysis: Estimated nucleated cell counts came from reference gene primer amplification. Some clones are missing from TCRdb's copy, which holds only in-frame ones; the method was immunoSEQ multiplex PCR. D and trimming were read from the DNA, whereas the V and J calls and clone size are those reported in that table. The sample carries approximately 170,000 clones, around 83% recorded once. The Seattle patients, enrolled during active infection, were followed longitudinally.

The chain uses TRBV5-6 and TRBJ2-2, with TRBD1 matching over 10 bases. The sequence was collected from a woman between 70 and 85 years old with COVID-19, enrolled during active disease. Material: peripheral blood. The CDR3 region has the DNA TGTGCCAGCAGCCCATACGACAGGGGGCACACCGGGGAGCTGTTTTTT. This gives the protein CASSPYDRGHTGELFF.